Each of the 8 T cell receptor beta chains below was sequenced from the same sample in a study of blood T cell repertoires in COVID-19. Clones were read by immunoSEQ multiplex PCR, and TCRdb kept only the in-frame ones, dropping some. Of roughly 100,000 clones listed, about 90% are singletons. Sequenced material: peripheral blood. These receptors originate from a human donor with COVID-19, enrolled during active disease. The donor label of this sample is uncertain.

In the case of this clone: Mismatch with germline at one junction end may stem from a read error. The V call is TRBV12-3 or TRBV12-4, the J call TRBJ1-4; D remains unclear. The CDR3 spans 13 residues. The chain's CDR3 is CASARGAAEKLFF. The CDR3 DNA reads as TGTGCCAGCGCCCGAGGTGCGGCCGAAAAGCTGTTTTTT.

The V call is TRBV6-2 or TRBV6-3, the J call TRBJ2-1; D is possibly TRBD1 (5 bases). Germline V gene lookup returns CDR1 MNHEY and CDR2 SVGEGT. V was cut by 5 bases and J by 4 bases, with 6 bases left in between. The CDR3 runs 12 residues. The CDR3 loop reads CASSDRYNEQFF. The DNA of the CDR3 is TGTGCCAGCAGTGACAGATACAATGAGCAGTTCTTC.

The gene calls are TRBV7-3 and TRBJ2-2; the D gene is possibly TRBD2 (6 bases). Looked up from germline, CDR1 is SGHTA and CDR2 is FQGTGA. This CDR3 has 15 amino acids. The V end lost 2 bases, the J end lost 7 bases, and 14 bases lay between the germline ends. The CDR3 protein is CASSLSTGAVGELFF. The DNA for the CDR3 is TGTGCCAGCAGCTTATCTACGGGAGCGGTCGGGGAGCTGTTTTTT. Full variable domain (remainder filled in from reference TRBV7-3 and TRBJ2-2): GAGVSQTPSNKVTEKGKYVELRCDPISGHTALYWYRQSLGQGPEFLIYFQGTGAADDSGLPNDRFFAVRPEGSVSTLKIQRTERGDSAVYLCASSLSTGAVGELFFGEGSRLTVL.

The CDR3, as DNA: TGTGCCAGTAGTCAACGACAGGGTGAAGGCTACGAGCAGTACTTC. It specifies CASSQRQGEGYEQYF. V and J are TRBV19 and TRBJ2-7; TRBD1 aligns across 7 bases. The trim removed 5 bases at V and 3 bases at J, leaving 10 bases unmatched. The CDR3 runs to 15 residues. The V gene's germline CDR1 is LNHDA and CDR2 SQIVND (reference sequence).

The chain uses TRBV7-6 and TRBJ2-2, with a tentative D call TRBD2 (5 bases). The CDR3 covers 16 residues. V lost 1 base, J lost 0 bases, and 9 bases lay in between. In germline, CDR1 is SGHVS, CDR2 FNYEAQ. Here the CDR3 DNA reads TGTGCCAGCAGCTTAGGTTCAGCGGCGAACACCGGGGAGCTGTTTTTT. It translates to CASSLGSAANTGELFF.

The genes are TRBV6-5 and TRBJ1-2, with D perhaps TRBD1 (5 bases). Trimming stripped 10 bases from V and 3 bases from J, with 18 bases between. Germline loops: CDR1 MNHEY, CDR2 SVGAGI. The CDR3 has 14 residues. The CDR3 nucleotides are TGTGCCAACAGAGGAGAGGAAGGGGACTATGGCTACACCTTC. It is translated as CANRGEEGDYGYTF.

The chain joins TRBV4-1 to TRBJ2-5; D gene ambiguous. The CDR3 covers 14 residues. V dropped 2 bases and J dropped 7 bases, with 14 bases sitting between them. Germline V CDR1 and CDR2: MGHRA, YSYEKL. The CDR3 sequence is CASSQLTGRGTQYF. The CDR3, as DNA: TGCGCCAGCAGCCAATTGACCGGCCGAGGGACCCAGTACTTC.

The chain uses TRBV10-2 and TRBJ1-2; 10 positions match TRBD1. CDR3 length: 14 amino acids. Germline lookup yields CDR1 WSHSY and CDR2 SAAADI. Germline trimming cut 7 bases from V and 1 base from J; bases unmatched to any gene: 3. The DNA of the CDR3 is TGCGCCAGCAAGGGGACAGGGGATAACTATGGCTACACCTTC. It is translated as CASKGTGDNYGYTF.